The 22 T cell receptor beta chains below come from one sample, sequenced in a study of blood T cell repertoires in COVID-19. The protocol was immunoSEQ multiplex PCR, while the TCRdb copy is restricted to in-frame clones and leaves out a portion. Seen here are fewer than 600,000 clones, around 87% observed once, and the top ten hold 1.5% to 2%. Specimen: PBMCs or T cells enriched from blood (not recorded which). These receptors originate from a woman between 40 and 55 years old who had recovered from COVID-19.

The rearrangement uses TRBV5-1 and TRBJ2-3; 16 positions agree with TRBD2. CDR1 SGHRS and CDR2 YFSETQ come from the germline V gene. This CDR3 spans 16 amino acids. V lost 4 bases, J lost 4 bases, and 3 bases stayed unmatched. The CDR3 bases are TGCGCCAGCAGCCGTGGGACTAGCGGGAGGGCAGATACGCAGTATTTT. Translating gives CASSRGTSGRADTQYF.

This chain uses TRBV2 with TRBJ2-5; TRBD1 is a possible D gene (6 bases). Between the trimmed V and J ends, which lost 7 bases and 4 bases, there was a span of 16 bases. CDR1 is SNHLY, CDR2 FYNNEI, per germline. The CDR3 has 14 residues. CDR3 nucleotides: TGTGCCAGCAAGGTCGCAGGGGCTGGAGAGACCCAGTACTTC. It is translated as CASKVAGAGETQYF.

This chain uses TRBV5-6 with TRBJ2-1; D may be TRBD1 (5 bases). Trimming took off 4 bases at V and 5 bases at J, with 16 bases between the two ends. This CDR3 contains 15 residues. The germline CDR1 and CDR2 sequences are SGHDT and YYEEEE. The CDR3 bases are TGTGCCAGCAGCCCTACAGGACCGTCCGACAATGAGCAGTTCTTC. Translation gives CASSPTGPSDNEQFF.

The rearrangement joins TRBV19 to TRBJ1-5, with D uncertain. The V and J ends lost 5 bases and 2 bases respectively, with 4 bases between them. The CDR3 has 12 amino acids. CDR1 and CDR2 from the germline V gene are LNHDA and SQIVND (reference sequence). The DNA for the CDR3 is TGTGCCAGTAGTTTCGGCAATCAGCCCCAGCATTTT. Residues: CASSFGNQPQHF.

The chain links TRBV28 to TRBJ1-6; no clear D gene. Trimming left V 6 bases short and J 10 bases short, with 10 bases between. This CDR3 has 12 amino acids. CDR1 is MDHEN, CDR2 SYDVKM, per germline. The CDR3 DNA follows: TGTGCCAGCAGCTTGGTGGGCTCACCCCTCCACTTT. This gives the protein CASSLVGSPLHF.

This chain joins TRBV5-5 and TRBJ1-2; 8 positions match TRBD1. J gave up 4 bases and V 2 bases, and 10 bases lay outside the gene matches. The CDR3 covers 16 residues. Germline CDR1 is SGHKS and CDR2 is YYEKEE (reference sequence). In DNA form, the CDR3 reads TGTGCCAGCAGCTTACTACCCGACAGGGGCGTCTATGGCTACACCTTC. This codes for CASSLLPDRGVYGYTF.

The rearrangement joins TRBV15 to TRBJ2-5, with TRBD1 matching over 11 bases. CDR3 length: 13 residues. From germline, CDR1 is LNHNV and CDR2 YYDKDF (reference sequence). Trimming removed 11 bases from V and 1 base from J; junction bases left unmatched: 3. The CDR3 DNA is TGTGCCTCGGACAGGGGGCGCCAAGAGACCCAGTACTTC. The encoded protein is CASDRGRQETQYF.

There are a few counts of this clone. The chain links TRBV7-9 to TRBJ1-6, with no clear D. The germline gives CDR1 SEHNR, CDR2 FQNEAQ (reference sequence). Trimming removed 5 bases from V and 6 bases from J, with 11 bases in between. The CDR3 has 14 residues. Written as DNA, the CDR3 is TGTGCCAGCAGCCCGACTGAGGGTAATTCACCCCTCCACTTT. Amino acids: CASSPTEGNSPLHF.

This clone was counted a single time. The chain has TRBV11-3 and TRBJ1-1; D is uncertain. Germline V CDR1 and CDR2: SGHNT, YENEEA. Trimming removed 6 bases from V and 1 base from J, with 9 bases in between. The CDR3 has 13 amino acids. The CDR3 here is CASSRERNTEAFF. The CDR3 region has the DNA TGTGCCAGCAGTAGGGAGAGGAACACTGAAGCTTTCTTT.

V gene TRBV18 combines with J gene TRBJ1-1; D is undetermined. Germline V gene lookup returns CDR1 KGHSH and CDR2 LQKENI. This CDR3 spans 14 amino acids. V lost 4 bases and J 0 bases, leaving 9 bases between the germline ends. The CDR3 spells CASSQPGMNTEAFF. CDR3 nucleotides: TGTGCCAGCTCACAGCCCGGGATGAACACTGAAGCTTTCTTT. The entire variable domain, with the rest obtained from reference TRBV18 and TRBJ1-1, is as follows: NAGVMQNPRHLVRRRGQEARLRCSPMKGHSHVYWYRQLPEEGLKFMVYLQKENIIDESGMPKERFSAEFPKEGPSILRIQQVVRGDSAAYFCASSQPGMNTEAFFGQGTRLTVV.

V usage is TRBV19 and J usage is TRBJ1-2; 8 bases are shared with TRBD1. From germline, CDR1 is LNHDA and CDR2 SQIVND (reference sequence). V lost 4 bases and J lost 5; bases outside the gene matches: 15. CDR3 length: 17 residues. CDR3 protein: CASSNRDRPTSGYGYTF. The CDR3, as DNA: TGTGCCAGTAGTAACCGGGACAGGCCGACCTCAGGTTATGGCTACACCTTC.

The chain couples TRBV3-1 (or the pseudogene TRBV3-2) to TRBJ2-1, with D uncertain. This CDR3 has 14 amino acids. Germline V gene data show CDR1 as LGHDT and CDR2 as YNNKEL (reference sequence). Trimming took 1 base from V and 5 from J, leaving 9 bases between them. The CDR3: CASSQGMSNNEQFF. CDR3 nucleotides: TGTGCCAGCAGCCAAGGCATGTCTAACAATGAGCAGTTCTTC.

The gene calls are TRBV6-2 or TRBV6-3 and TRBJ2-1, with 8 bases matching TRBD2. V lost 0 bases and J lost 5; bases outside the gene matches: 6. This CDR3 is built from 16 residues. Germline CDR1 reads MNHEY; CDR2 reads SVGEGT. DNA for the CDR3: TGTGCCAGCAGTTACTCCACGGAGACTAGCGACAATGAGCAGTTCTTC. Protein product: CASSYSTETSDNEQFF.

The genes are TRBV2 and TRBJ1-1; 9 bases map to TRBD1. This CDR3 comprises 16 residues. After removal of 8 bases from V and 11 bases from J, the junction contained 21 bases not matched to a gene. CDR1 and CDR2 from the germline V gene are SNHLY and FYNNEI. The CDR3 loop reads CASRNGGTGKPGEAFF. The CDR3 region has the DNA TGTGCCAGCCGAAACGGCGGGACAGGGAAACCAGGGGAGGCTTTCTTT.

This clone was seen only once. The chain is built from TRBV27 and TRBJ1-4; 9 positions agree with TRBD1. J lost 11 bases, V lost 9 bases, and 19 bases had no gene match. Germline CDR1 is MNHEY and CDR2 is SMNVEV (reference sequence). The CDR3 is made up of 16 amino acids. As DNA, the CDR3 is TGTGCCAGTGGGGACAGGGAGGATCCCTATAGGTGGAAACTGTTTTTT. Protein: CASGDREDPYRWKLFF.

The V gene is TRBV11-2, the J gene TRBJ2-1; 10 nucleotides align to TRBD2. The CDR3 is made up of 18 amino acids. With 2 bases clipped from V and 1 base from J, the junction kept 8 bases outside the gene matches. From germline, CDR1 is SGHAT and CDR2 FQNNGV. CDR3 sequence (DNA): TGTGCCAGCAGCTTACGTCGAGCGGGAGGGTGGTCCTACAATGAGCAGTTCTTC. Protein sequence: CASSLRRAGGWSYNEQFF.

There are a few counts of this clone. V gene TRBV19 combines with J gene TRBJ2-7, with D unresolved. The germline CDR1 and CDR2 sequences are LNHDA and SQIVND (reference sequence). This CDR3 contains 14 residues. Trimming took 3 bases from V and 0 from J, leaving 9 bases between them. This CDR3 reads CASSISFSSYEQYF. As DNA, the CDR3 is TGTGCCAGTAGTATCTCTTTTAGCTCCTACGAGCAGTACTTC. The full variable domain, completed using reference TRBV19 and TRBJ2-7, is DGGITQSPKYLFRKEGQNVTLSCEQNLNHDAMYWYRQDPGQGLRLIYYSQIVNDFQKGDIAEGYSVSREKKESFPLTVTSAQKNPTAFYLCASSISFSSYEQYFGPGTRLTVT.

This chain connects TRBV4-3 to TRBJ2-3, with TRBD2 matching over 9 bases. Trimming removed 2 bases from V and 2 bases from J; junction bases left unmatched: 5. Germline CDR1 and CDR2: LGHNA and YSLEER. This CDR3 is built from 16 residues. CDR3 in amino acids: CASSQLTSGHTDTQYF. CDR3 DNA: TGCGCCAGCAGCCAACTGACTAGCGGACACACAGATACGCAGTATTTT.

The chain combines TRBV18 with TRBJ1-2; D is unresolved. Germline lookup yields CDR1 KGHSH and CDR2 LQKENI. The ends were cut back, 0 bases at V and 0 bases at J, with 8 bases in the middle. The CDR3 extends over 15 amino acids. CDR3 region: CASSPPNTPNYGYTF. In DNA, the CDR3 is TGTGCCAGCTCACCACCGAATACTCCTAACTATGGCTACACCTTC.

The genes are TRBV19 and TRBJ2-1; weak D call: TRBD2 (5 bases). From germline, CDR1 is LNHDA and CDR2 SQIVND (reference sequence). The CDR3 is made up of 13 amino acids. V lost 6 bases to trimming and J lost 1 base, with 7 bases between them. The CDR3 nucleotides read TGTGCCAGTAGGAGGGCTTCCTACAATGAGCAGTTCTTC. Translating it yields CASRRASYNEQFF. Supplemented by reference TRBV19 and TRBJ2-1, the full variable domain reads DGGITQSPKYLFRKEGQNVTLSCEQNLNHDAMYWYRQDPGQGLRLIYYSQIVNDFQKGDIAEGYSVSREKKESFPLTVTSAQKNPTAFYLCASRRASYNEQFFGPGTRLTVL.

This chain joins TRBV27 and TRBJ1-5; TRBD1 aligns across 9 bases. Germline V gene lookup returns CDR1 MNHEY and CDR2 SMNVEV (reference sequence). This CDR3 comprises 17 residues. Germline trimming cut 3 bases from V and 1 base from J; bases unmatched to any gene: 7. This chain's CDR3 is CASSFNTGGRSNQPQHF. The CDR3 nucleotides are TGTGCCAGCAGTTTCAACACAGGGGGCCGAAGCAATCAGCCCCAGCATTTT.

This clone was detected once. The chain joins TRBV15 to TRBJ1-1; D is perhaps TRBD1 (6 bases). This CDR3 region has 14 residues. V was clipped by 5 bases and J by 4 bases, with 14 bases between them. In germline, CDR1 is LNHNV, CDR2 YYDKDF (reference sequence). CDR3 in DNA: TGTGCCACCAGCGGTACAGGGTGGGGCACTGAAGCTTTCTTT. Residues: CATSGTGWGTEAFF.